These T cell receptor beta chains were read from a single sample in a study of blood T cell repertoires in COVID-19. Sequencing used immunoSEQ multiplex PCR; TCRdb keeps in-frame clones, though not all of them. The sample consists of approximately 50,000 clones, around four fifths of them appearing once. Sequences were obtained from peripheral blood. Receptor source: a human donor in a cohort sampled during active COVID-19. CDR3s include the opening cysteine and the closing phenylalanine or tryptophan. D genes are given only for firm matches. Clone sizes are given selectively: once, few, many, or a class where the clone is expanded.

size | J | D | V | DNA | CDR3
NA | TRBJ1-4 | TRBD1 | TRBV30 | TGTGCCTGGAGTAGAAGACAGGGGTGGCGTGAAAAACTGTTTTTT | CAWSRRQGWREKLFF
NA | TRBJ1-2 | NA | TRBV7-9 | TGTGCCAGCAGCTTAGGAGGCCAGGGAGGTGGCTACACCTTC | CASSLGGQGGGYTF
NA | TRBJ2-7 | TRBD2 | TRBV5-6 | TGTGCCAGCAGCTTGGGAGCGGGGAGCTCCTACGAGCAGTACTTC | CASSLGAGSSYEQYF
NA | TRBJ2-3 | NA | TRBV5-1 | TGCGCCAGCAGCTGGGGCGGCGGAGAGGCAGATACGCAGTATTTT | CASSWGGGEADTQYF
NA | TRBJ1-5 | NA | TRBV15 | TGTGCCACCAGCAGAGGTATGGTCCAAAGGCGGGATCAGCCCCAGCATTTT | CATSRGMVQRRDQPQHF
NA | TRBJ2-2 | NA | TRBV9 | TGTGCCAGCAGCTTAGGTCCAGGCGGGGACACCGGGGAGCTGTTTTTT | CASSLGPGGDTGELFF
NA | TRBJ1-2 | TRBD1 | TRBV28 | TGTGCCAGCAGTACCAACAGGGGAGGCTACACCTTC | CASSTNRGGYTF
NA | TRBJ2-3 | TRBD2 | TRBV5-1 | TGCGCCAGCAGCACCGGACTAGCGGGGTCTACAGATACGCAGTATTTT | CASSTGLAGSTDTQYF
once | TRBJ2-3 | NA | TRBV7-9 | TGTGCCAGCAGCTTATTCCAGGGAACAGATACGCAGTATTTT | CASSLFQGTDTQYF
once | TRBJ1-1 | NA | TRBV4-1 | TGCGCCAGCAGCCAAGATTCGCGCAGGGTGACTGAAGCTTTCTTT | CASSQDSRRVTEAFF
NA | TRBJ2-6 | TRBD1 | TRBV27 | TGTGCCAGCAGACTGACGACAGGGACTGGGGCCAACGTCCTGACTTTC | CASRLTTGTGANVLTF
once | TRBJ2-7 | NA | TRBV25-1 | TGTGCCAGCAGTGAACTAGACAGACCCTACGAGCAGTACTTC | CASSELDRPYEQYF
NA | TRBJ2-7 | NA | TRBV29-1 | TGCAGCGTTGCGACATGGTACGAGCAGTACTTC | CSVATWYEQYF
few | TRBJ2-1 | NA | TRBV28 | TGTGCCAGCAGTTTCGGGAGCTCCTACAATGAGCAGTTCTTC | CASSFGSSYNEQFF
once | TRBJ2-2 | NA | TRBV5-5 | TGTGCCAGCAGCTTAGGTGCCGGGACTGTGAACACCGGGGAGCTGTTTTTT | CASSLGAGTVNTGELFF
few | TRBJ1-5 | NA | TRBV4-2 | TGTGCCAGCAGCCTCCTGGGGCTGAGCAATCAGCCCCAGCATTTT | CASSLLGLSNQPQHF
NA | TRBJ2-7 | NA | TRBV4-3 | TGCGCCAGCAGCCAAGATCGGGAAGGAACCTACGAGCAGTACTTC | CASSQDREGTYEQYF
NA | TRBJ2-7 | NA | TRBV5-6 | TGTGCCAGCAGATTTAGACAAAGCGAGCAGTACTTC | CASRFRQSEQYF
once | TRBJ1-5 | NA | TRBV12-3/TRBV12-4 | TGTGCCAGCAGTTTCGGCGGTCAGCCCCAGCATTTT | CASSFGGQPQHF
NA | TRBJ2-1 | NA | TRBV7-9 | TGTGCCAGCAGCCCGGTCCGGGTTCCCAATGAGCAGTTCTTC | CASSPVRVPNEQFF